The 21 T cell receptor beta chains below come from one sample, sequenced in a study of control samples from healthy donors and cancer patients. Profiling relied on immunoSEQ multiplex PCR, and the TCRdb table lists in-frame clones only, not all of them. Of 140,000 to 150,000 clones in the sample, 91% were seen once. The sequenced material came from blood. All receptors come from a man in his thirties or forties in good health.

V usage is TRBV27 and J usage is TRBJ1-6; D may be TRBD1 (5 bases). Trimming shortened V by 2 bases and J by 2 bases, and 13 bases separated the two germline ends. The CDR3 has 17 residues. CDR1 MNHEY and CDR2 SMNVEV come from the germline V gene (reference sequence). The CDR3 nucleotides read TGTGCCAGCAGTTTACGTCGGGGGAAAGCCTATAATTCACCCCTCCACTTT. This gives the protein CASSLRRGKAYNSPLHF.

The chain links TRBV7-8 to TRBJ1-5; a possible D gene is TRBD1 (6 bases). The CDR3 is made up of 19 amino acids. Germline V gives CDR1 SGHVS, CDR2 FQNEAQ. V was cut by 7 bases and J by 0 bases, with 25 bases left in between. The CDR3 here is CASTPYPARGNYSNQPQHF. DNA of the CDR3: TGTGCCAGCACCCCTTACCCTGCCAGGGGCAATTATAGCAATCAGCCCCAGCATTTT.

The DNA for the CDR3 is TGCGCCAGCAGCCTAAGGACAGGGCTTGAGACCCAGTACTTC. It yields the protein CASSLRTGLETQYF. This chain links TRBV5-1 with TRBJ2-5, with 8 bases that match TRBD1. Germline CDR1 reads SGHRS; CDR2 reads YFSETQ. The CDR3 is 14 amino acids. V shed 4 bases, J shed 5 bases, and the junction held 7 bases outside the gene matches.

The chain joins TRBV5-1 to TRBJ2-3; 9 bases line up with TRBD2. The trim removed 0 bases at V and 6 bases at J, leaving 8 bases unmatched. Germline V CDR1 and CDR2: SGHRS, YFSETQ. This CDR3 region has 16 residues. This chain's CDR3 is CASSLDLRLAVDTQYF. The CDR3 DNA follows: TGCGCCAGCAGCTTGGATCTGCGACTAGCGGTGGATACGCAGTATTTT. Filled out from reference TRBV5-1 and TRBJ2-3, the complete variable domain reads KAGVTQTPRYLIKTRGQQVTLSCSPISGHRSVSWYQQTPGQGLQFLFEYFSETQRNKGNFPGRFSGRQFSNSRSEMNVSTLELGDSALYLCASSLDLRLAVDTQYFGPGTRLTVL.

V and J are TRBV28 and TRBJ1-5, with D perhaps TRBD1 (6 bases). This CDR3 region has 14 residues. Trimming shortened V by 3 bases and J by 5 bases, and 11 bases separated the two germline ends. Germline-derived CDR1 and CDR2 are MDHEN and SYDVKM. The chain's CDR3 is CASSFLQGDQPQHF. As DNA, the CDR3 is TGTGCCAGCAGTTTTCTACAGGGCGATCAGCCCCAGCATTTT.

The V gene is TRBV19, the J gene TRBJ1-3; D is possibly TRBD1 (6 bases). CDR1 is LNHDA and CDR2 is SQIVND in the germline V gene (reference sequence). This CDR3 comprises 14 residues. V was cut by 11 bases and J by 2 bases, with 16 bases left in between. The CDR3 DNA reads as TGTGCCTCCCAAAAACAGGGAGCTGGAAACACCATATATTTT. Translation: CASQKQGAGNTIYF.

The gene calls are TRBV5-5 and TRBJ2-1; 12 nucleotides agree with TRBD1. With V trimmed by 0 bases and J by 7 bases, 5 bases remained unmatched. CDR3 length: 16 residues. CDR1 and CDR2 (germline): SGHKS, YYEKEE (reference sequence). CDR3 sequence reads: CASSLARGQGANEQFF. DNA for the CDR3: TGTGCCAGCAGCTTGGCGCGGGGACAGGGGGCGAATGAGCAGTTCTTC.

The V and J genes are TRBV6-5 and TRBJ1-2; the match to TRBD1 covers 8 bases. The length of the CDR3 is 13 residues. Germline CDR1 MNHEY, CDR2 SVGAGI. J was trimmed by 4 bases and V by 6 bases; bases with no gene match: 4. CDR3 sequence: CASRNRGVYGYTF. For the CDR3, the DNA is TGTGCCAGCAGGAACAGGGGGGTCTATGGCTACACCTTC.

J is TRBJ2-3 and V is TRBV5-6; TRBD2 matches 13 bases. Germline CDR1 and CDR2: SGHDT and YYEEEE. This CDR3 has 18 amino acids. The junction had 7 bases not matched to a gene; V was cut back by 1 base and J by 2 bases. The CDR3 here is CASSLRLAGGLLTDTQYF. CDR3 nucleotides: TGTGCCAGCAGCTTGCGACTAGCGGGGGGCCTCCTCACAGATACGCAGTATTTT.

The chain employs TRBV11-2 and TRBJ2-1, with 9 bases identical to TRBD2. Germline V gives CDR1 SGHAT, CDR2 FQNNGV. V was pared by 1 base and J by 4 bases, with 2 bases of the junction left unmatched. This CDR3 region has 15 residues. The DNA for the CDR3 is TGTGCCAGCAGCTTAGCCCTAGCGGGGTACAATGAGCAGTTCTTC. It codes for CASSLALAGYNEQFF. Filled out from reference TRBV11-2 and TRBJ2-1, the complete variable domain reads EAGVAQSPRYKIIEKRQSVAFWCNPISGHATLYWYQQILGQGPKLLIQFQNNGVVDDSQLPKDRFSAERLKGVDSTLKIQPAKLEDSAVYLCASSLALAGYNEQFFGPGTRLTVL.

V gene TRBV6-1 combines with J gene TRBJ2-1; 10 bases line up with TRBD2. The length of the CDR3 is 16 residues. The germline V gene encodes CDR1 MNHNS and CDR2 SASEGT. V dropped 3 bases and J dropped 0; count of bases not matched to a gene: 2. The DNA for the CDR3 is TGTGCCAGCAGTGAGTTAGCGGGGGGCTCCTACAATGAGCAGTTCTTC. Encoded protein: CASSELAGGSYNEQFF.

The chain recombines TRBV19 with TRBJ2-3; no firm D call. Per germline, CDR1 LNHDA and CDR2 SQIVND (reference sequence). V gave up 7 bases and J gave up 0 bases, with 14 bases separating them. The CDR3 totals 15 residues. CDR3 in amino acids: CASTLDVFSTDTQYF. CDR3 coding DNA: TGTGCCAGTACCCTGGACGTCTTTAGCACAGATACGCAGTATTTT.

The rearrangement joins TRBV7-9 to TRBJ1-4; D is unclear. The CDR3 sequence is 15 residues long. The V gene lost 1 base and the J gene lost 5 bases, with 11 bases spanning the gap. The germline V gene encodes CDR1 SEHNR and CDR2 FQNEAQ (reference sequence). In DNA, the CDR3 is TGTGCCAGCAGCTTAGGAGCAGGTGGGAATGAAAAACTGTTTTTT. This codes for CASSLGAGGNEKLFF.

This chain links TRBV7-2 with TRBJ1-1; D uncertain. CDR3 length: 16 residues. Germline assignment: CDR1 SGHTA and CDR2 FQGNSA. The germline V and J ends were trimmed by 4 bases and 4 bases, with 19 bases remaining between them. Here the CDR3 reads CASSSLDAARRTEAFF. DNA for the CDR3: TGTGCCAGCAGCTCCCTAGACGCGGCCAGGCGCACTGAAGCTTTCTTT.

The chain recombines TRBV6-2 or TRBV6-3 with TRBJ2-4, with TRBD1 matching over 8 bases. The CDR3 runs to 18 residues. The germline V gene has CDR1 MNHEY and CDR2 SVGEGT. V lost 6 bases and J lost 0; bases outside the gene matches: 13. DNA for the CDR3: TGTGCCAGCAGCACCGGACAGGGAGGCTCCTTAGCCAAAAACATTCAGTACTTC. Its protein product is CASSTGQGGSLAKNIQYF.

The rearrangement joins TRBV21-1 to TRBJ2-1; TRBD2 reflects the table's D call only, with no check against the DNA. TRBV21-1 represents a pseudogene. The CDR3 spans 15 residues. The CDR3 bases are TGTGCCAGCAGCAAAGCAGGACTAGCCTACAATGAGCAGTTCTTC. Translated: CASSKAGLAYNEQFF.

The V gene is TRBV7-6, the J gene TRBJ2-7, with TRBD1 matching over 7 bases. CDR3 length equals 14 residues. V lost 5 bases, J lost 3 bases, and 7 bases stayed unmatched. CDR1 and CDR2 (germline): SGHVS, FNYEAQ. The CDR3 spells CASSPGQNYYEQYF. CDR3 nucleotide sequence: TGTGCCAGCAGCCCGGGACAGAACTACTACGAGCAGTACTTC.

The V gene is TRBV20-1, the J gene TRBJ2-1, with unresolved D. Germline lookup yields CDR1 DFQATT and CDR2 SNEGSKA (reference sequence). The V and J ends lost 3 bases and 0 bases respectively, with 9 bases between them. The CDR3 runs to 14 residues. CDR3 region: CSASGSRSYNEQFF. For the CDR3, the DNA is TGCAGTGCTAGTGGCTCCCGCTCCTACAATGAGCAGTTCTTC.

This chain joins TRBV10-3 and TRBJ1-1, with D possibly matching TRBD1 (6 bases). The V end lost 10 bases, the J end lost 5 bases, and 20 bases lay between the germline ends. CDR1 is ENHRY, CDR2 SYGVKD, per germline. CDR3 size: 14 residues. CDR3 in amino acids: CATLLTDSGTEAFF. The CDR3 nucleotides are TGTGCCACCCTGCTGACGGACAGTGGAACTGAAGCTTTCTTT.

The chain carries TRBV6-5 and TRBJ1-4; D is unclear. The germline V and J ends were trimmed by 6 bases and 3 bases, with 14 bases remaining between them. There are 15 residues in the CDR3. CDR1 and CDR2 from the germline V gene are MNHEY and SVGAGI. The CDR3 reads CASSLYTGPNEKLFF. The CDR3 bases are TGTGCCAGCAGCTTATACACGGGCCCTAATGAAAAACTGTTTTTT.

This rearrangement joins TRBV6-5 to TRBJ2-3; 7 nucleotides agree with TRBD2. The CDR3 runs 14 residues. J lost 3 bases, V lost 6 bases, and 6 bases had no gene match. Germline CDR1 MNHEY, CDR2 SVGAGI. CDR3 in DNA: TGTGCCAGCAGAGGGGACTACTCTACAGATACGCAGTATTTT. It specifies CASRGDYSTDTQYF.